The 19 T cell receptor beta chains in this list originate from one sample, sequenced in a study of cytomegalovirus exposure and HLA in healthy donors. Amplification used 60 Vbeta primers and 13 Jbeta primers. Sequencing was performed with immunoSEQ multiplex PCR; in TCRdb, only in-frame clones are kept and a portion is missing. There are roughly 99,000 clones in the sample; 74% occur only once, and around 15% lies in the top ten. The specimen sequenced was PBMCs. The receptors were gathered from a middle-aged woman in good health and CMV-seropositive.

The chain is built from TRBV7-9 and TRBJ1-1, with a weak D call TRBD1 (5 bases). V dropped 2 bases and J dropped 4 bases, with 14 bases sitting between them. The CDR3 has 15 residues. Germline V CDR1 and CDR2: SEHNR, FQNEAQ (reference sequence). This CDR3 is CASSLRVQGSTEAFF. CDR3 nucleotide sequence: TGTGCCAGCAGCTTAAGGGTCCAGGGAAGCACTGAAGCTTTCTTT.

The J gene is TRBJ1-6, the V gene TRBV11-3, with TRBD1 as a possible D gene (5 bases). Trimming left V 3 bases short and J 7 bases short, with 10 bases between. Germline loops: CDR1 SGHNT, CDR2 YENEEA. The CDR3 covers 14 residues. CDR3: CASSLGLWNSPLHF. The CDR3 nucleotides are TGTGCCAGCAGCTTGGGACTTTGGAATTCACCCCTCCACTTT. Complete variable domain (other parts from reference TRBV11-3 and TRBJ1-6): EAGVVQSPRYKIIEKKQPVAFWCNPISGHNTLYWYLQNLGQGPELLIRYENEEAVDDSQLPKDRFSAERLKGVDSTLKIQPAELGDSAVYLCASSLGLWNSPLHFGNGTRLTVT.

The chain links TRBV6-5 to TRBJ1-1; TRBD1 might be the D (5 bases). The CDR3 consists of 15 residues. CDR1 is MNHEY and CDR2 is SVGAGI in the germline V gene. V lost 0 bases and J 0 bases, leaving 8 bases between the germline ends. CDR3 protein: CASSYSVRVNTEAFF. Here the CDR3 DNA reads TGTGCCAGCAGTTACTCTGTCAGGGTGAACACTGAAGCTTTCTTT.

In its sample, this clone was seen a few times. J is TRBJ2-7 and V is TRBV5-1; the match to TRBD2 covers 10 bases. The CDR3 spans 15 residues. The J segment lost 4 bases and the V segment lost 4 bases, leaving 8 bases of the junction unmatched. Germline V gives CDR1 SGHRS, CDR2 YFSETQ. This CDR3 is CASSSGRTSGYEQYF. The CDR3, as DNA: TGCGCCAGCAGCAGCGGTCGGACTAGCGGATACGAGCAGTACTTC.

This chain joins TRBV5-4 and TRBJ2-3; TRBD2 matches at 7 bases. J gave up 6 bases and V 2 bases, and 9 bases lay outside the gene matches. The CDR3 has 15 amino acids. Germline V lookup: CDR1 SGHNT, CDR2 YYREEE (reference sequence). The CDR3 reads CASSFSLAADDTQYF. DNA of the CDR3: TGTGCCAGCAGCTTTAGCCTAGCGGCGGACGATACGCAGTATTTT.

The chain joins TRBV11-1 to TRBJ2-1; D is uncertain. The CDR3 spans 13 residues. Germline V gene sequence: CDR1 SGHAT, CDR2 FQDESV (reference sequence). V gave up 4 bases and J gave up 5 bases, with 9 bases separating them. This CDR3 is CASSSQSDNEQFF. CDR3 coding DNA: TGTGCCAGCAGCTCCCAAAGCGACAATGAGCAGTTCTTC.

V is TRBV9 and J is TRBJ1-1, with TRBD1 as a possible D gene (5 bases). This CDR3 is 15 amino acids long. Germline assignment: CDR1 SGDLS and CDR2 YYNGEE. V dropped 4 bases and J dropped 1 base, with 14 bases sitting between them. Written as DNA, the CDR3 is TGTGCCAGCAGCCCTCGGACAACGAAGAACACTGAAGCTTTCTTT. This codes for CASSPRTTKNTEAFF.

The gene calls are TRBV7-9 and TRBJ1-2; D may be TRBD1 (6 bases). CDR3 length: 14 residues. V lost 5 bases to trimming and J lost 4 bases, with 14 bases between them. Per germline, CDR1 SEHNR and CDR2 FQNEAQ (reference sequence). CDR3 DNA: TGTGCCAGCAGCATACAACAGGGATCCTATGGCTACACCTTC. Encoded protein: CASSIQQGSYGYTF.

The V call is TRBV29-1, the J call TRBJ2-3, with 10 bases matching TRBD2. The V gene's germline CDR1 is SQVTM and CDR2 ANQGSEA. V gave up 3 bases and J gave up 1 base; unmatched junction bases: 1. There are 14 residues in the CDR3. In DNA, the CDR3 is TGCAGCGTTGATCTAGCGGGGGGCACAGATACGCAGTATTTT. Its translation: CSVDLAGGTDTQYF.

In DNA, the CDR3 is TGTGCCAGCAGTGAAACCACGGTGACGCCGGGGGAGCAGTACTTC. Its translation: CASSETTVTPGEQYF. The V and J genes are TRBV2 and TRBJ2-7, with D possibly TRBD2 on 5 matching bases. Germline CDR1 is SNHLY and CDR2 is FYNNEI. V was clipped by 2 bases and J by 7 bases, with 18 bases between them. This CDR3 is built from 15 residues.

The chain combines TRBV9 with TRBJ1-1; D is uncertain. Germline V lookup: CDR1 SGDLS, CDR2 YYNGEE. This CDR3 is built from 14 residues. V lost 2 bases to trimming and J lost 2 bases, with 10 bases between them. The CDR3 nucleotides read TGTGCCAGCAGCGTTTCGACGGGAAACACTGAAGCTTTCTTT. Its translation: CASSVSTGNTEAFF.

This sequence joins TRBV6-5 and TRBJ1-2; 8 bases match TRBD1. V lost 4 bases and J lost 5; bases outside the gene matches: 3. Germline values: CDR1 MNHEY, CDR2 SVGAGI. The CDR3 covers 13 residues. CDR3 sequence reads: CASSLYRGYGYTF. CDR3 DNA: TGTGCCAGCAGTTTATACAGGGGGTATGGCTACACCTTC.

The chain carries TRBV27 and TRBJ1-1, with 9 bases lining up with TRBD1. Germline V lookup: CDR1 MNHEY, CDR2 SMNVEV (reference sequence). The CDR3 extends over 14 amino acids. The ends lost 6 bases at V and 4 bases at J; junction bases unmatched: 6. The CDR3 DNA is TGTGCCAGCAGCCCGGGACAGGGAGGCACTGAAGCTTTCTTT. This codes for CASSPGQGGTEAFF.

This chain joins TRBV6-5 and TRBJ2-3; D is perhaps TRBD1 (7 bases). The V gene lost 4 bases and the J gene lost 2 bases, with 13 bases spanning the gap. Per germline, CDR1 MNHEY and CDR2 SVGAGI. This CDR3 comprises 15 residues. The CDR3 sequence: CASSFQGGLTDTQYF. CDR3 coding DNA: TGTGCCAGCAGTTTTCAGGGGGGCCTCACAGATACGCAGTATTTT.

The genes are TRBV25-1 and TRBJ1-1; tentatively, D is TRBD1 (5 bases). This CDR3 comprises 13 residues. Germline V gene sequence: CDR1 MGHDK, CDR2 SYGVNS. Trimming stripped 6 bases from V and 1 base from J, with 9 bases between. The CDR3 sequence is CASRGLPNTEAFF. As DNA, the CDR3 is TGTGCCAGCAGGGGGCTGCCGAACACTGAAGCTTTCTTT.

The chain employs TRBV7-3 and TRBJ2-5; weak D call: TRBD1 (6 bases). Germline CDR1 and CDR2: SGHTA and FQGTGA. The CDR3 sequence is 15 residues long. Trimming stripped 1 base from V and 3 bases from J, with 12 bases between. CDR3 nucleotides: TGTGCCAGCAGCTTAATGGGCCGGGACAAAGAGACCCAGTACTTC. This sequence encodes CASSLMGRDKETQYF. The variable domain in full, completed from reference TRBV7-3 and TRBJ2-5, reads GAGVSQTPSNKVTEKGKYVELRCDPISGHTALYWYRQSLGQGPEFLIYFQGTGAADDSGLPNDRFFAVRPEGSVSTLKIQRTERGDSAVYLCASSLMGRDKETQYFGPGTRLLVL.

The chain couples TRBV7-9 to TRBJ2-1; D uncertain. Per germline, CDR1 SEHNR and CDR2 FQNEAQ (reference sequence). The CDR3 has 12 amino acids. The V end was cut by 4 bases, the J end by 9 bases, with 10 bases between. The CDR3 protein is CASSSSSGEQFF. Here the CDR3 DNA reads TGTGCCAGCAGCTCCAGTTCGGGTGAGCAGTTCTTC.

The gene calls are TRBV5-6 and TRBJ1-2, with 10 bases lining up with TRBD1. This CDR3 is built from 15 residues. V trimming: 2 bases; J trimming: 5 bases; junction bases outside the gene matches: 6. Germline lookup yields CDR1 SGHDT and CDR2 YYEEEE. CDR3 DNA: TGTGCCAGCAGCTTCCGAGGGACAGGGGTATATGGCTACACCTTC. This codes for CASSFRGTGVYGYTF.

The V and J genes are TRBV29-1 and TRBJ2-3; possibly TRBD1 for D (6 bases). Per germline, CDR1 SQVTM and CDR2 ANQGSEA. This CDR3 is built from 12 residues. Trimming removed 3 bases at V and 4 bases at J, with 8 bases between. The CDR3 DNA is TGCAGCGTTGACGCAGGGGCAGATACGCAGTATTTT. Its translation: CSVDAGADTQYF.